The clone carrying this T cell receptor (beta chain) turned up a few times. Antigen unknown. Making use of molecular barcodes, quantitative 5'-RACE generated TCR beta libraries. Using its own MiXCR run on the 5' RACE reads, TCRdb lists one record per CDR3 protein. The table shows about 360,000 distinct CDR3 sequences, with 20% to 25% occurring only once. The sample comes from a study of CD8 T cells in ankylosing spondylitis. Whole-study findings and limits: Clones linked with disease were CD8+ and fairly uncommon in the peripheral blood. Reportedly, disease-linked clones are significantly enriched in ankylosing spondylitis patients' matched synovial fluid. Ankylosing spondylitis blood seemed to carry a telltale TCR beta motif made of fewer than 10 highly homologous variants.

The V and J ends lost 6 bases and 1 base respectively, with 6 bases between them. The CDR3 is made up of 13 amino acids. In germline, CDR1 is SGHTA, CDR2 FQGNSA. The genes are TRBV7-2 and TRBJ2-2, with D uncertain. Sequenced sample: blood, either unsorted or a sorted T cell fraction (not recorded which). This receptor was taken from a male donor with ankylosing spondylitis or in good health (not recorded which). CDR3 bases: TGTGCCAGCAGACCGCGGAACACCGGGGAGCTGTTTTTT. Its protein is CASRPRNTGELFF.